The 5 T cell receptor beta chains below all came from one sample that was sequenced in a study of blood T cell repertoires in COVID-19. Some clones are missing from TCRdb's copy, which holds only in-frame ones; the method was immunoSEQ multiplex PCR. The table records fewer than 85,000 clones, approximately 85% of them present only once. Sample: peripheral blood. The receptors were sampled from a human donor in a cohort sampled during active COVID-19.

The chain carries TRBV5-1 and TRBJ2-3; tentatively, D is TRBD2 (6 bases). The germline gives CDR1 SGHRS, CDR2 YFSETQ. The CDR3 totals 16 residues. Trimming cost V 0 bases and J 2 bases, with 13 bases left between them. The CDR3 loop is CASSLVFERVTDTQYF. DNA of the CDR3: TGCGCCAGCAGCTTGGTGTTCGAGCGGGTCACAGATACGCAGTATTTT. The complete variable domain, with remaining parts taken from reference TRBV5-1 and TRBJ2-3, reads KAGVTQTPRYLIKTRGQQVTLSCSPISGHRSVSWYQQTPGQGLQFLFEYFSETQRNKGNFPGRFSGRQFSNSRSEMNVSTLELGDSALYLCASSLVFERVTDTQYFGPGTRLTVL.

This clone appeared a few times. The CDR3: CASSRLDRANTGELFF. CDR3 nucleotides: TGTGCCAGTAGTCGACTTGACAGAGCGAACACCGGGGAGCTGTTTTTT. V usage is TRBV19 and J usage is TRBJ2-2, with TRBD1 as a possible D gene (5 bases). Germline V CDR1 and CDR2: LNHDA, SQIVND (reference sequence). The V and J ends lost 5 bases and 0 bases respectively, with 13 bases between them. The CDR3 runs 16 residues.

In DNA, the CDR3 is TGTGCCAGCAGTTTTTCACTTAACACCATATATTTT. This codes for CASSFSLNTIYF. The chain is built from TRBV6-6 and TRBJ1-3, with D unresolved. CDR3 length equals 12 residues. Germline V lookup: CDR1 MNHNY, CDR2 SVGAGI (reference sequence). The V end lost 4 bases, the J end lost 7 bases, and 8 bases lay between the germline ends.

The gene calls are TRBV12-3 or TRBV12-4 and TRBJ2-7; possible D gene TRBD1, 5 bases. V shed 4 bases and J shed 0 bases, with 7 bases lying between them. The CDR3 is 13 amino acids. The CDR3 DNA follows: TGTGCCAGCAGTTACAGGAGCTCCTACGAGCAGTACTTC. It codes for CASSYRSSYEQYF.

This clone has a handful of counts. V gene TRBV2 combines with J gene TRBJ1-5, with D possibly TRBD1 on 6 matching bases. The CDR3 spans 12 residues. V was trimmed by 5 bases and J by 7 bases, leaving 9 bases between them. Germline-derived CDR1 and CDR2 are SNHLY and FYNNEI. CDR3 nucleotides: TGTGCCAGCAGTCCCGACAGGCAGCCCCAGCATTTT. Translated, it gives CASSPDRQPQHF.